Each of the 22 T cell receptor beta chains below was sequenced from the same sample in a study of TIL therapy for anti-PD-1-resistant metastatic lung cancer. The immunoSEQ assay was v3. Using immunoSEQ multiplex PCR, the repertoire was profiled, and TCRdb retains in-frame clones only, with some absent. The sample records about 50,000 clones, over 65% being singletons. Stated time point: pre-treatment sample, taken before nivolumab and TIL therapy. Most excised metastases sampled were pleural nodules or supraclavicular lymph nodes. The sequences come from tumor tissue, collected at baseline. The receptor source for this set is a person between 25 and 79 years old with non-small cell lung cancer.

V usage is TRBV2 and J usage is TRBJ1-4; D is possibly TRBD1 (6 bases). V lost 6 bases to trimming and J lost 7 bases, with 12 bases between them. This CDR3 is 13 amino acids long. Per germline, CDR1 SNHLY and CDR2 FYNNEI. This chain's CDR3 is CASSAGAIEKLFF. The CDR3 DNA follows: TGTGCCAGCAGCGCAGGGGCTATTGAAAAACTGTTTTTT.

Only a few counts were recorded for this clone. This chain connects TRBV5-1 to TRBJ2-7; 7 nucleotides line up with TRBD1. The germline V gene has CDR1 SGHRS and CDR2 YFSETQ. The length of the CDR3 is 14 residues. Germline trimming cut 0 bases from V and 5 bases from J; bases unmatched to any gene: 5. The CDR3 is CASSLGQGRNEQYF. The CDR3 coding sequence is TGCGCCAGCAGCTTGGGACAGGGTCGAAACGAGCAGTACTTC.

V gene TRBV27 combines with J gene TRBJ1-5; TRBD1 agrees at 7 bases. CDR3 length: 15 residues. The V gene end was trimmed by 9 bases and the J gene end by 0 bases; junction bases not matched to a gene: 8. Germline-derived CDR1 and CDR2 are MNHEY and SMNVEV (reference sequence). This CDR3 is CASRGQTYSNQPQHF. The CDR3 coding sequence is TGTGCCAGTCGGGGACAGACATATAGCAATCAGCCCCAGCATTTT.

This clone was seen a handful of times. V and J are TRBV6-1 and TRBJ1-2; 10 nucleotides align to TRBD1. The CDR3 is 15 amino acids. CDR1 MNHNS and CDR2 SASEGT come from the germline V gene. The J segment lost 4 bases and the V segment lost 3 bases, leaving 5 bases of the junction unmatched. The chain's CDR3 is CASSDWDRGSYGYTF. The CDR3 region has the DNA TGTGCCAGCAGTGATTGGGACAGGGGCTCCTATGGCTACACCTTC.

This clone occurred a few times. This chain uses TRBV28 with TRBJ1-5; tentative D call: TRBD1 (5 bases). This CDR3 has 15 amino acids. Trimming left V 6 bases short and J 0 bases short, with 12 bases between. From germline, CDR1 is MDHEN and CDR2 SYDVKM. CDR3 protein: CASRPTGFSNQPQHF. The CDR3 DNA sequence: TGTGCCAGCAGGCCTACAGGATTTAGCAATCAGCCCCAGCATTTT.

This chain uses TRBV30 with TRBJ1-2, with 8 bases identical to TRBD1. Losses at the gene ends were 1 base for V and 5 bases for J; bases not matched to a gene: 6. This CDR3 contains 14 residues. Germline CDR1 and CDR2: GTSNPN and SVGIG (reference sequence). The CDR3 DNA follows: TGTGCCTGGAGTGGAGGGACAGGCGGATATGGCTACACCTTC. Translated: CAWSGGTGGYGYTF.

This clone was observed a few times. The V and J genes are TRBV9 and TRBJ2-3; tentatively, D is TRBD1 or TRBD2 (5 bases each). The ends were cut back, 0 bases at V and 5 bases at J, with 10 bases in the middle. This CDR3 spans 14 amino acids. Germline CDR1 reads SGDLS; CDR2 reads YYNGEE. CDR3 loop: CASSVATGGDTQYF. CDR3 bases: TGTGCCAGCAGCGTAGCAACTGGGGGAGATACGCAGTATTTT.

The chain couples TRBV30 to TRBJ1-2; TRBD1 might be the D (5 bases). V was trimmed by 2 bases and J by 2 bases, leaving 12 bases between them. The CDR3 loop spans 14 amino acids. CDR1 is GTSNPN and CDR2 is SVGIG in the germline V gene (reference sequence). The CDR3 nucleotides read TGTGCCTGGAGTAGGGCAGGGCGCAACTATGGCTACACCTTC. It is translated as CAWSRAGRNYGYTF.

The chain has TRBV7-2 and TRBJ2-2; 7 nucleotides agree with TRBD2. J lost 1 base, V lost 2 bases, and 4 bases had no gene match. Looked up from germline, CDR1 is SGHTA and CDR2 is FQGNSA. The CDR3 totals 16 residues. The CDR3: CASSLHPGGNTGELFF. The DNA for the CDR3 is TGTGCCAGCAGCTTACACCCGGGGGGGAACACCGGGGAGCTGTTTTTT.

The rearrangement uses TRBV6-6 and TRBJ1-5; D not certain. V was cut by 5 bases and J by 4 bases, with 9 bases left in between. The CDR3 loop spans 13 amino acids. Germline assignment: CDR1 MNHNY and CDR2 SVGAGI (reference sequence). Here the CDR3 reads CASSLLDNQPQHF. CDR3 nucleotide sequence: TGTGCCAGCAGTCTACTGGATAATCAGCCCCAGCATTTT.

The chain links TRBV20-1 to TRBJ2-7, with D perhaps matching TRBD1 (5 bases). Deletions cut 5 bases from V and 6 bases from J, with 11 bases between. Germline V gene data show CDR1 as DFQATT and CDR2 as SNEGSKA (reference sequence). The length of the CDR3 is 11 residues. CDR3 residues: CSAGHGGEQYF. CDR3 bases: TGCAGTGCTGGACACGGCGGCGAGCAGTACTTC.

This clone came up a few times. The rearrangement links TRBV7-6 to TRBJ2-7, with 12 positions matching TRBD2. Germline trimming cut 1 base from V and 0 bases from J; bases unmatched to any gene: 7. The CDR3 sequence is 18 residues long. Germline V gene data show CDR1 as SGHVS and CDR2 as FNYEAQ. CDR3 sequence reads: CASSLGASGGAGSYEQYF. DNA for the CDR3: TGTGCCAGCAGCTTAGGGGCTAGCGGGGGGGCCGGCTCCTACGAGCAGTACTTC.

The gene calls are TRBV13 and TRBJ2-7; D not resolved. The CDR3 has 11 amino acids. The germline V and J ends were trimmed by 3 bases and 0 bases, with 0 bases remaining between them. Germline loops: CDR1 PRHDT, CDR2 FYEKMQ (reference sequence). This CDR3 reads CASSFSYEQYF. In nucleotides, the CDR3 is TGTGCCAGCAGCTTCTCCTACGAGCAGTACTTC.

The chain joins TRBV9 to TRBJ1-3; D is ambiguous. Germline V gives CDR1 SGDLS, CDR2 YYNGEE. This CDR3 has 15 residues. V shed 2 bases and J shed 0 bases, with 9 bases lying between them. This chain's CDR3 is CASSVTGTSGNTIYF. The CDR3 DNA reads TGTGCCAGCAGCGTGACCGGTACCTCTGGAAACACCATATATTTT.

The gene calls are TRBV5-4 and TRBJ2-1; D remains unclear. Germline V gives CDR1 SGHNT, CDR2 YYREEE (reference sequence). V was pared by 5 bases and J by 7 bases, with 7 bases between. CDR3 length: 11 amino acids. This CDR3 is CASRVQNEQFF. The DNA of the CDR3 is TGTGCCAGCAGGGTCCAGAATGAGCAGTTCTTC.

The chain links TRBV29-1 to TRBJ2-1; 13 positions match TRBD2. V was pared by 3 bases and J by 4 bases, with 9 bases of the junction left unmatched. The CDR3 sequence is 17 residues long. Germline loops: CDR1 SQVTM, CDR2 ANQGSEA. DNA of the CDR3: TGCAGCGTTGACGACTCCCGGACTAGCGGGAGATACAATGAGCAGTTCTTC. This gives the protein CSVDDSRTSGRYNEQFF.

The rearrangement joins TRBV28 to TRBJ2-7; 14 bases are shared with TRBD2. The germline V gene has CDR1 MDHEN and CDR2 SYDVKM. V lost 4 bases and J lost 7; bases outside the gene matches: 15. The CDR3 loop spans 18 amino acids. CDR3 sequence: CASSSPGTSGRRAKEQYF. In DNA, the CDR3 is TGTGCCAGCAGTTCCCCCGGGACTAGCGGGAGAAGAGCTAAGGAGCAGTACTTC. Supplemented by reference TRBV28 and TRBJ2-7, the full variable domain reads DVKVTQSSRYLVKRTGEKVFLECVQDMDHENMFWYRQDPGLGLRLIYFSYDVKMKEKGDIPEGYSVSREKKERFSLILESASTNQTSMYLCASSSPGTSGRRAKEQYFGPGTRLTVT.

The chain employs TRBV6-1 and TRBJ2-1, with D unclear. This CDR3 region has 13 residues. Germline V lookup: CDR1 MNHNS, CDR2 SASEGT. V was shortened by 2 bases and J by 8 bases, with 10 bases between the two germline ends. The CDR3: CASSETQLYEQFF. CDR3 in DNA: TGTGCCAGCAGTGAAACCCAACTTTATGAGCAGTTCTTC.

The gene calls are TRBV12-2 and TRBJ2-7. TRBV12-2 is noted as a pseudogene. The CDR3 contains 14 residues. The CDR3 protein is CASRTDPGTGEQYF. The CDR3 nucleotides are TGTGCAAGTCGCACTGACCCAGGGACCGGGGAGCAGTACTTC.

The rearrangement links TRBV14 to TRBJ1-2; the D is unclear. CDR1 is SGHDN, CDR2 FVKESK, per germline. Deletions cut 0 bases from V and 4 bases from J, with 12 bases between. The CDR3 extends over 15 amino acids. The CDR3 loop is CASSQEGSGIYGYTF. CDR3 nucleotide sequence: TGTGCCAGCAGCCAAGAAGGGTCGGGGATCTATGGCTACACCTTC.

The chain carries TRBV5-1 and TRBJ2-5, with D tentatively TRBD1 or TRBD2 (5 bases each). The germline CDR1 and CDR2 sequences are SGHRS and YFSETQ. The V end lost 1 base, the J end lost 4 bases, and 17 bases lay between the germline ends. The length of the CDR3 is 16 residues. CDR3 nucleotides: TGCGCCAGCAGCTTGATGGGGACCCCCCCAAGAGAGACCCAGTACTTC. Translation: CASSLMGTPPRETQYF.

The rearrangement joins TRBV30 to TRBJ2-2; TRBD2 is a possible D gene (6 bases). The CDR3 runs 13 residues. CDR1 is GTSNPN and CDR2 is SVGIG in the germline V gene (reference sequence). Trimming shortened V by 3 bases and J by 3 bases, and 8 bases separated the two germline ends. The CDR3 is CAWRAGYTGELFF. CDR3 nucleotide sequence: TGTGCCTGGAGGGCGGGATACACCGGGGAGCTGTTTTTT.